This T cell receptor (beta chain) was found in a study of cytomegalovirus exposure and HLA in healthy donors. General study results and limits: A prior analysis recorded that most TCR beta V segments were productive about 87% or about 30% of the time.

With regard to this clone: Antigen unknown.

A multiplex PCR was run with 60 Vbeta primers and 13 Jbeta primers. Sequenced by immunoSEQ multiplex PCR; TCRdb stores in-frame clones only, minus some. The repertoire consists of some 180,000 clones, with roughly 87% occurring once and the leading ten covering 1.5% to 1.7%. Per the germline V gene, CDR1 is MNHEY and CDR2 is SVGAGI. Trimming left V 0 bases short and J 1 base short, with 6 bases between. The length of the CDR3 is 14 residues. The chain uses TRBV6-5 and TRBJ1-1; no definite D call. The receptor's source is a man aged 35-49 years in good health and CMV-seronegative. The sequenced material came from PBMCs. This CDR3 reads CASSYSPWNTEAFF. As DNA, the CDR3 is TGTGCCAGCAGTTACTCCCCGTGGAACACTGAAGCTTTCTTT.